This T cell receptor (beta chain) was identified in a study of cytomegalovirus exposure and HLA in healthy donors. V lost 3 bases to trimming and J lost 7 bases, with 12 bases between them. The germline CDR1 and CDR2 sequences are MNHNY and SVGAGI (reference sequence). The CDR3 is 14 amino acids. General study points: Associated with cytomegalovirus, according to the listing, were approximately 160 TCR beta chains. Information on immune exposure was restricted to one variable (CMV serostatus). In a later analysis, TCR beta V- and J-gene trimming was associated with a missense DCLRE1C variant.

Concerning this clone itself: Its antigen is currently unknown.

The PCR used 60 Vbeta and 13 Jbeta primers. Sequenced by immunoSEQ multiplex PCR; TCRdb stores in-frame clones only, minus some. Of 150,000 to 200,000 clones listed, 76% are singletons. This TCR came from a woman aged 25 to 39 in good health and CMV-seropositive. Sample: PBMCs. The J gene is TRBJ1-4, the V gene TRBV6-6, with D perhaps TRBD1 (5 bases). The CDR3 DNA reads TGTGCCAGCAGTTATCCAGGAGGGGCTGAAAAACTGTTTTTT. It translates to CASSYPGGAEKLFF.